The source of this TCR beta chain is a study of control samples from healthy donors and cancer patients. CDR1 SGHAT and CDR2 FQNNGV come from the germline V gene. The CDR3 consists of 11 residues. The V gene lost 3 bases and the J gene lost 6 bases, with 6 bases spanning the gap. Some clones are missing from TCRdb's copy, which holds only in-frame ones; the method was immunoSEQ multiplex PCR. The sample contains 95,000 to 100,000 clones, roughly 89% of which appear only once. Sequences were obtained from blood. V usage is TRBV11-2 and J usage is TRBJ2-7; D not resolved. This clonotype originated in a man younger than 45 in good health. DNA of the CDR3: TGTGCCAGCAGCTTCGGCCTCGAGCAGTACTTC. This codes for CASSFGLEQYF.